The clone carrying this TCR beta chain was recorded a few times. The antigen remains undetermined. Trimming cost V 1 base and J 5 bases, with 18 bases left between them. The germline V gene encodes CDR1 SEHNR and CDR2 FQNEAQ (reference sequence). The CDR3 spans 17 residues. Only in-frame clones appear in the TCRdb table, and some are missing; sequencing was by immunoSEQ multiplex PCR. The sample carries millions of clones, approximately 95% recorded once. These data come from a study of shared clonotypes between healthy human individuals. Study-wide points: A handful of donors showed sharing of approximately 5% of naive CD4 clonotypes.

Naive CD8 isolation took CD45RO-negative cells positively selected for CCR7 and excluded terminally differentiated effector memory CD45RA+ cells. The sample taken for sequencing was naive CD8+ T cells sorted from blood. The chain has TRBV7-9 and TRBJ2-4; TRBD2 is a possible D gene (6 bases). This clonotype was sampled from a man aged 18 to 30 in good health. The CDR3 DNA reads as TGTGCCAGCAGCTTAGAGGGACTCCCGTTCCCCCAAAACATTCAGTACTTC. Encoded protein: CASSLEGLPFPQNIQYF.